These 25 T cell receptor beta chains were all obtained from the same sample, sequenced in a study of CD8+CD57+ T cells in acquired aplastic anemia. The template for TCR beta VDJ and CDR3 sequence profiling was genomic DNA. TCRdb itself ran the reads through MiXCR, one entry per CDR3 protein. The sample holds roughly 40,000 distinct CDR3 sequences, 68% seen once. Sequenced sample: sorted CD4+, CD8+, or CD8+CD57+ T cells (not recorded which) from PBMCs. The receptors derive from a human donor in good health, serving as a control.

The rearrangement links TRBV7-2 to TRBJ2-1; D is unclear. Germline V gives CDR1 SGHTA, CDR2 FQGNSA. Trimming cost V 5 bases and J 10 bases, with 15 bases left between them. The CDR3 spans 13 residues. The CDR3, as DNA: TGTGCCAGCAGCCGTCAGGTATACGCGGAGCAGTTCTTC. Its translation is CASSRQVYAEQFF. Combining the CDR3 with reference TRBV7-2 and TRBJ2-1 gives the whole variable domain GAGVSQSPSNKVTEKGKDVELRCDPISGHTALYWYRQSLGQGLEFLIYFQGNSAPDKSGLPSDRFSAERTGGSVSTLTIQRTQQEDSAVYLCASSRQVYAEQFFGPGTRLTVL.

This chain connects TRBV12-3 or TRBV12-4 to TRBJ2-7; TRBD1 aligns across 7 bases. The ends lost 6 bases at V and 2 bases at J; junction bases unmatched: 4. The CDR3 has 13 residues. The CDR3: CASRPGTAYEQYF. In DNA, the CDR3 is TGTGCCAGCAGACCCGGGACAGCCTACGAGCAGTACTTC.

This clonotype was recorded at least ten times. V is TRBV25-1 and J is TRBJ1-1, with D tentatively TRBD1 (5 bases). This CDR3 is built from 13 residues. Germline V lookup: CDR1 MGHDK, CDR2 SYGVNS. V lost 2 bases to trimming and J lost 13 bases, with 17 bases between them. CDR3 DNA sequence: TGTGCCAGCAGTGAAGGGGTCGCTAATGGGGGTTTCTTT. As protein: CASSEGVANGGFF.

V usage is TRBV5-7 and J usage is TRBJ2-1; 14 bases agree with TRBD2. TRBV5-7 is assigned to the ORF class and has an uncertain function. The CDR3 is 13 residues long. With 6 bases clipped from V and 11 bases from J, the junction kept 4 bases outside the gene matches. DNA for the CDR3: TGTGCCAGCACCGGGACTAGCGGGGGCAAGCAGTTCTTC. Translating it yields CASTGTSGGKQFF.

This clonotype was seen a few times. This chain links TRBV2 with TRBJ2-7; the D gene is possibly TRBD1 (6 bases). CDR1 SNHLY and CDR2 FYNNEI come from the germline V gene. The CDR3 loop spans 15 amino acids. The V end was cut by 0 bases, the J end by 4 bases, with 13 bases between. Here the CDR3 reads CASSEAPRTAYEQYF. CDR3 nucleotides: TGTGCCAGCAGTGAAGCCCCGCGGACAGCTTACGAGCAGTACTTC.

This sequence joins TRBV25-1 and TRBJ1-4; no clear D gene. V lost 6 bases and J 5 bases, leaving 7 bases between the germline ends. The CDR3 consists of 12 residues. CDR1 and CDR2 from the germline V gene are MGHDK and SYGVNS. CDR3: CASSGINEKLFF. CDR3 bases: TGTGCCAGCAGCGGGATCAATGAAAAACTGTTTTTT.

This clonotype is deemed medium-sized. The chain uses TRBV2 and TRBJ2-2; 10 bases line up with TRBD1. CDR1 and CDR2 (germline): SNHLY, FYNNEI. V was pared by 9 bases and J by 5 bases, with 3 bases of the junction left unmatched. The CDR3 extends over 13 amino acids. The CDR3 loop is CARGDRGTGELFF. The DNA for the CDR3 is TGTGCCAGAGGGGACAGGGGAACCGGGGAGCTGTTTTTT.

This chain connects TRBV29-1 to TRBJ1-6; a weak D match, TRBD1 (5 bases). This CDR3 contains 15 residues. In germline, CDR1 is SQVTM, CDR2 ANQGSEA. The V end lost 3 bases, the J end lost 8 bases, and 17 bases lay between the germline ends. The CDR3 here is CSVDWITGYHSPLHF. The DNA for the CDR3 is TGCAGCGTTGATTGGATTACAGGCTACCATTCACCCCTCCACTTT. The whole variable domain, filled in from reference TRBV29-1 and TRBJ1-6, reads SAVISQKPSRDICQRGTSLTIQCQVDSQVTMMFWYRQQPGQSLTLIATANQGSEATYESGFVIDKFPISRPNLTFSTLTVSNMSPEDSSIYLCSVDWITGYHSPLHFGNGTRLTVT.

The V gene is TRBV15, the J gene TRBJ1-5; maybe TRBD1 (5 bases). The CDR3 contains 15 residues. Germline V gene sequence: CDR1 LNHNV, CDR2 YYDKDF (reference sequence). V lost 4 bases and J lost 1, with 11 bases in between. The CDR3 nucleotides read TGTGCCACCAGCAAGCTTGGGGACAGCAATCAGCCCCAGCATTTT. Its translation is CATSKLGDSNQPQHF.

The V and J genes are TRBV7-2 and TRBJ2-5; a weak D match, TRBD1 (6 bases). CDR3 length: 15 amino acids. The V end was cut by 2 bases, the J end by 0 bases, with 10 bases between. Germline V lookup: CDR1 SGHTA, CDR2 FQGNSA. CDR3 residues: CASSLLGQNQETQYF. CDR3 in DNA: TGTGCCAGCAGCTTATTAGGACAGAACCAAGAGACCCAGTACTTC.

This clonotype came up many times. V gene TRBV6-5 combines with J gene TRBJ2-3, with 7 bases fitting TRBD1. Germline-derived CDR1 and CDR2 are MNHEY and SVGAGI. With 0 bases clipped from V and 2 bases from J, the junction kept 2 bases outside the gene matches. The CDR3 has 15 residues. CDR3: CASSYSGQNTDTQYF. The CDR3 bases are TGTGCCAGCAGTTACTCGGGACAGAACACAGATACGCAGTATTTT.

The chain carries TRBV5-8 and TRBJ1-5; D might be TRBD1 (5 bases). CDR1 is SGHTS and CDR2 is YDEGEE in the germline V gene. The CDR3 consists of 15 residues. V lost 2 bases to trimming and J lost 6 bases, with 15 bases between them. CDR3 protein: CASSFRSGVSQPQHF. The CDR3 DNA is TGTGCCAGCAGCTTCCGATCGGGGGTGAGTCAGCCCCAGCATTTT.

This clonotype was detected ten times or more. V and J are TRBV5-1 and TRBJ2-3; D is unresolved. Germline CDR1 SGHRS, CDR2 YFSETQ. This CDR3 contains 15 residues. V was shortened by 1 base and J by 0 bases, with 9 bases between the two germline ends. Here the CDR3 reads CASSLYFASTDTQYF. As DNA, the CDR3 is TGCGCCAGCAGCTTGTACTTCGCTAGCACAGATACGCAGTATTTT.

This clonotype was seen only a few times. V is TRBV29-1 and J is TRBJ2-1, with TRBD1 identical over 7 bases. This CDR3 comprises 13 residues. With 6 bases clipped from V and 4 bases from J, the junction kept 6 bases outside the gene matches. The germline V gene encodes CDR1 SQVTM and CDR2 ANQGSEA. For the CDR3, the DNA is TGCAGCGTAGGCCGGGACAGATACAATGAGCAGTTCTTC. This codes for CSVGRDRYNEQFF.

The V and J genes are TRBV2 and TRBJ1-1, with 7 bases fitting TRBD1. The CDR3 spans 14 residues. The germline CDR1 and CDR2 sequences are SNHLY and FYNNEI. The V gene end was trimmed by 2 bases and the J gene end by 6 bases; junction bases not matched to a gene: 6. The CDR3 sequence is CASSENRGKSEAFF. In DNA form, the CDR3 reads TGTGCCAGCAGTGAAAACAGGGGCAAGTCTGAAGCTTTCTTT.

The rearrangement links TRBV10-3 to TRBJ1-6; 7 bases map to TRBD1. In germline, CDR1 is ENHRY, CDR2 SYGVKD. The V and J ends lost 6 bases and 11 bases, in that order; junction bases with no gene match: 10. The length of the CDR3 is 14 residues. The CDR3 bases are TGTGCCATCAGGGCCGGGACAGCTCCTGCACCCCTCCACTTT. Translating gives CAIRAGTAPAPLHF.

The V gene is TRBV10-3, the J gene TRBJ1-1; no clear D. Germline V CDR1 and CDR2: ENHRY, SYGVKD. This CDR3 is 14 amino acids long. Trimming cost V 0 bases and J 0 bases, with 5 bases left between them. This CDR3 is CAISESQVNTEAFF. CDR3 bases: TGTGCCATCAGTGAGTCTCAAGTGAACACTGAAGCTTTCTTT.

This clonotype was detected many times. This chain uses TRBV28 with TRBJ2-1, with 9 bases aligning to TRBD1. CDR1 MDHEN and CDR2 SYDVKM come from the germline V gene. Trimming cost V 3 bases and J 3 bases; bases outside gene matches: 3. CDR3 length: 15 amino acids. CDR3 sequence (DNA): TGTGCCAGCAGTTTTCCGGGACAGGGCTACAATGAGCAGTTCTTC. Translating gives CASSFPGQGYNEQFF.

This rearrangement joins TRBV19 to TRBJ1-6; D is ambiguous. Germline lookup yields CDR1 LNHDA and CDR2 SQIVND (reference sequence). V was shortened by 7 bases and J by 7 bases, with 14 bases between the two germline ends. The CDR3 sequence is 14 residues long. The CDR3 DNA follows: TGTGCCAGTACTCTAGGGCAGAACAATTCACCCCTCCACTTT. Translated, it gives CASTLGQNNSPLHF.

V gene TRBV7-9 combines with J gene TRBJ2-7; TRBD1 might be the D (6 bases). Germline V gene lookup returns CDR1 SEHNR and CDR2 FQNEAQ (reference sequence). The CDR3 consists of 12 residues. The ends were cut back, 10 bases at V and 3 bases at J, with 13 bases in the middle. Here the CDR3 DNA reads TGTGCCACCGACTGGGACATCTACGAGCAGTACTTC. Translated: CATDWDIYEQYF.

J is TRBJ2-7 and V is TRBV5-1; D is unclear. Germline V gene sequence: CDR1 SGHRS, CDR2 YFSETQ. This CDR3 is built from 14 residues. The germline V and J ends were trimmed by 3 bases and 0 bases, with 10 bases remaining between them. CDR3 DNA sequence: TGCGCCAGCAGCTACGGCACGAGCTCCTACGAGCAGTACTTC. Its translation: CASSYGTSSYEQYF. The entire variable domain, with the rest obtained from reference TRBV5-1 and TRBJ2-7, is as follows: KAGVTQTPRYLIKTRGQQVTLSCSPISGHRSVSWYQQTPGQGLQFLFEYFSETQRNKGNFPGRFSGRQFSNSRSEMNVSTLELGDSALYLCASSYGTSSYEQYFGPGTRLTVT.

The table lists this clonotype with a few counts. The J gene is TRBJ2-2, the V gene TRBV19; no clear D gene. CDR3 length equals 15 residues. Trimming shortened V by 5 bases and J by 7 bases, and 17 bases separated the two germline ends. Germline V gives CDR1 LNHDA, CDR2 SQIVND (reference sequence). CDR3 sequence reads: CASSSIERVGGELFF. The DNA of the CDR3 is TGTGCCAGTAGTTCCATAGAAAGGGTCGGCGGGGAGCTGTTTTTT. Using reference TRBV19 and TRBJ2-2 for the parts outside the CDR3, the full variable domain is DGGITQSPKYLFRKEGQNVTLSCEQNLNHDAMYWYRQDPGQGLRLIYYSQIVNDFQKGDIAEGYSVSREKKESFPLTVTSAQKNPTAFYLCASSSIERVGGELFFGEGSRLTVL.

The chain recombines TRBV7-6 with TRBJ1-2; tentative D call: TRBD1 (5 bases). This CDR3 contains 13 residues. CDR1 and CDR2 from the germline V gene are SGHVS and FNYEAQ. V shed 1 base and J shed 4 bases, with 7 bases lying between them. The CDR3 bases are TGTGCCAGCAGCTTAGGACAGAGCTATGGCTACACCTTC. Its protein product is CASSLGQSYGYTF.

This clonotype has a handful of counts. The V call is TRBV2, the J call TRBJ1-2; no clear D gene. CDR1 is SNHLY and CDR2 is FYNNEI in the germline V gene. The CDR3 length is 14 residues. Trimming pared 2 bases from V and 2 bases from J, leaving 9 bases between. The CDR3 region is CASSELASNYGYTF. The CDR3 DNA sequence: TGTGCCAGCAGTGAATTAGCCAGCAACTATGGCTACACCTTC.

This chain joins TRBV19 and TRBJ1-5; D may be TRBD1 (5 bases). The CDR3 is 13 residues long. Trimming left V 4 bases short and J 6 bases short, with 10 bases between. In germline, CDR1 is LNHDA, CDR2 SQIVND (reference sequence). For the CDR3, the DNA is TGTGCCAGTAGTACCCAGGGAGGTCAGCCCCAGCATTTT. Amino acid sequence: CASSTQGGQPQHF.